This section outlines one T cell receptor (beta chain) sequence together with its context. Its target is unknown. This sample stems from a study of cytomegalovirus exposure and HLA in healthy donors. Study-level background: Sequencing of about 179 million T cells in an earlier analysis found 95 million to 120 million unique TCR beta sequences. Study-level findings and limits: There were over 150 TCR beta chains listed as cytomegalovirus-associated.

60 Vbeta and 13 Jbeta primers were used in PCR. This table comes from immunoSEQ multiplex PCR, and its TCRdb copy is limited to in-frame clones, with some not included. Among about 110,000 clones listed, over 60% were seen once. CDR1 is SGHDN, CDR2 FVKESK, per germline. Between the trimmed V and J ends, which lost 5 bases and 4 bases, there was a span of 15 bases. There are 14 residues in the CDR3. The sequence was obtained from a woman aged 25 to 39 in good health and CMV-seronegative. The chain links TRBV14 to TRBJ2-7; D ambiguous. The sample was PBMCs. The chain's CDR3 is CASSKSNGEYEQYF. The DNA for the CDR3 is TGTGCCAGCAGCAAATCAAACGGAGAATACGAGCAGTACTTC.